This T cell receptor (beta chain) was retrieved from a study of shared clonotypes between healthy human individuals. 150 to 250 ng DNA, tens of thousands of T cell genomes, went into each sorted-subset replicate PCR. Profiled with immunoSEQ multiplex PCR; TCRdb holds only in-frame clones, not every one. The data show some 2,100,000 clones, with approximately 94% seen just once and around 0.13% held by the top ten. The sequencing input was naive CD4+ T cells sorted from blood. Subset of the sample: CD45RA+ positively selected. The TCR was taken from a man aged 18-30 years in good health.

The CDR3 reads CASRERISNQPQHF. CDR3 nucleotide sequence: TGTGCCAGCCGAGAGAGAATTAGCAATCAGCCCCAGCATTTT. The gene calls are TRBV2 and TRBJ1-5; no firm D call. Germline V lookup: CDR1 SNHLY, CDR2 FYNNEI. This CDR3 is built from 14 residues. The ends were cut back, 8 bases at V and 0 bases at J, with 11 bases in the middle.